The TCR beta chain described here comes from a study of T cell responses to AZD1222 COVID-19 vaccine. Notes on the study in general: Spike-specific TCR breadth and depth grew following two AZD1222 doses. A mostly white British donor set with more females was recruited, and clonal diversity was possibly underestimated.

With V trimmed by 6 bases and J by 4 bases, 3 bases remained unmatched. Germline assignment: CDR1 MDHEN and CDR2 SYDVKM. The CDR3 extends over 14 amino acids. Clones were read by immunoSEQ multiplex PCR, and TCRdb kept only the in-frame ones, dropping some. The table lists 65,000 to 70,000 clones, about four fifths of them singletons. With respect to this clone: Its antigen is still unknown.

Specimen: peripheral blood, collected on day 0 of AZD1222 vaccination. The rearrangement uses TRBV28 and TRBJ1-5; 10 nucleotides agree with TRBD1. The sequence was collected from an adult in good health. Written as DNA, the CDR3 is TGTGCCAGCAGGGCGGGACAGGGGAATCAGCCCCAGCATTTT. Encoded protein: CASRAGQGNQPQHF. Filled out from reference TRBV28 and TRBJ1-5, the complete variable domain reads DVKVTQSSRYLVKRTGEKVFLECVQDMDHENMFWYRQDPGLGLRLIYFSYDVKMKEKGDIPEGYSVSREKKERFSLILESASTNQTSMYLCASRAGQGNQPQHFGDGTRLSIL.